These 27 T cell receptor beta chains share one sample of origin, sequenced in a study of T cell responses to AZD1222 COVID-19 vaccine. TCRdb's table, derived via immunoSEQ multiplex PCR, lists solely in-frame clones and lacks some. The data show more than 150,000 clones, approximately 94% seen once. This specimen was peripheral blood, taken 28 days after the second AZD1222 dose. These receptors all stem from an adult who received the AZD1222 COVID-19 vaccine.

This CDR3 is CASRVTDTQYF. CDR3 nucleotides: TGTGCCAGCAGGGTGACAGATACGCAGTATTTT. The chain is built from TRBV12-3 or TRBV12-4 and TRBJ2-3; D is unresolved. CDR3 length: 11 amino acids. The V end lost 6 bases, the J end lost 3 bases, and 4 bases lay between the germline ends.

This clone has only a few counts. This chain uses TRBV18 with TRBJ1-4; D possibly corresponds to TRBD1 (5 bases). Germline assignment: CDR1 KGHSH and CDR2 LQKENI. This CDR3 contains 14 residues. Deletions cut 7 bases from V and 10 bases from J, with 19 bases between. CDR3 DNA sequence: TGTGCCAGCTTGGATGACAGTAGCCGTGGAAAACTGTTTTTT. Translated: CASLDDSSRGKLFF.

The chain employs TRBV4-2 and TRBJ2-1; D is uncertain. Trimming left V 0 bases short and J 7 bases short, with 13 bases between. This CDR3 contains 15 residues. Germline V lookup: CDR1 LGHNA, CDR2 YNFKEQ. The CDR3 protein is CASSQDWADGNEQFF. The CDR3 nucleotides read TGTGCCAGCAGCCAAGATTGGGCAGACGGTAATGAGCAGTTCTTC.

This clone was counted once. The CDR3 region has the DNA TGTGCCAGCAGCCAAGTAACAGGGGGCTACAATGAGCAGTTCTTC. Translating it yields CASSQVTGGYNEQFF. This chain connects TRBV7-2 to TRBJ2-1; TRBD1 aligns across 8 bases. The V and J ends lost 5 bases and 3 bases, in that order; junction bases with no gene match: 6. The CDR3 runs 15 residues. Germline lookup yields CDR1 SGHTA and CDR2 FQGNSA.

The chain recombines TRBV2 with TRBJ2-5; a possible D gene is TRBD2 (7 bases). There are 14 residues in the CDR3. Trimming took 5 bases from V and 3 from J, leaving 13 bases between them. Germline V gives CDR1 SNHLY, CDR2 FYNNEI. The CDR3 bases are TGTGCCAGCAGTTTAAGAGGGGGGGAAGAGACCCAGTACTTC. Protein sequence: CASSLRGGEETQYF.

In nucleotides, the CDR3 is TGTGCCAGCAGTACGGGGATTGGGGTCTCCTACGAGCAGTACTTC. Protein product: CASSTGIGVSYEQYF. The chain has TRBV11-2 and TRBJ2-7, with D possibly TRBD2 on 5 matching bases. V gave up 6 bases and J gave up 0 bases, with 15 bases separating them. The CDR3 extends over 15 amino acids. The germline V gene has CDR1 SGHAT and CDR2 FQNNGV. Full variable domain (missing parts from reference TRBV11-2 and TRBJ2-7): EAGVAQSPRYKIIEKRQSVAFWCNPISGHATLYWYQQILGQGPKLLIQFQNNGVVDDSQLPKDRFSAERLKGVDSTLKIQPAKLEDSAVYLCASSTGIGVSYEQYFGPGTRLTVT.

The chain uses TRBV18 and TRBJ1-2; D might be TRBD1 (6 bases). From germline, CDR1 is KGHSH and CDR2 LQKENI. The V end lost 2 bases, the J end lost 0 bases, and 10 bases lay between the germline ends. The CDR3 is made up of 15 amino acids. In nucleotides, the CDR3 is TGTGCCAGCTCACCAGGCAGGGGATCTAACTATGGCTACACCTTC. Translation: CASSPGRGSNYGYTF.

The DNA for the CDR3 is TGTGCTAGTGGTCTCTATGGTGGCACTGAAGCTTTCTTT. Its protein product is CASGLYGGTEAFF. V is TRBV12-5 and J is TRBJ1-1, with D uncertain. V lost 5 bases, J lost 4 bases, and 11 bases lay in between. The CDR3 is 13 amino acids. Germline V gene lookup returns CDR1 LGHNT and CDR2 FRNRAP.

This chain uses TRBV5-8 with TRBJ1-5; D might be TRBD1 (6 bases). Germline loops: CDR1 SGHTS, CDR2 YDEGEE. V lost 4 bases to trimming and J lost 0 bases, with 8 bases between them. This CDR3 contains 14 residues. CDR3 loop: CASSRTASNQPQHF. The CDR3 nucleotides read TGTGCCAGCAGCCGGACAGCTAGCAATCAGCCCCAGCATTTT.

The chain is built from TRBV7-9 and TRBJ1-5; D is uncertain. Trimming left V 0 bases short and J 0 bases short, with 6 bases between. Per the germline V gene, CDR1 is SEHNR and CDR2 is FQNEAQ (reference sequence). This CDR3 region has 15 residues. The chain's CDR3 is CASSLAAGSNQPQHF. CDR3 in DNA: TGTGCCAGCAGCTTAGCGGCAGGTAGCAATCAGCCCCAGCATTTT.

The genes are TRBV11-1 and TRBJ1-1, with a weak D call TRBD1 (6 bases). Germline V CDR1 and CDR2: SGHAT, FQDESV (reference sequence). V lost 4 bases and J 10 bases, leaving 13 bases between the germline ends. This CDR3 contains 12 residues. The CDR3 nucleotides are TGTGCCAGCAGCTCCGGGGGGCCGGGAGCTTTCTTT. This gives the protein CASSSGGPGAFF.

The chain is built from TRBV12-3 or TRBV12-4 and TRBJ2-5; no reliable D call. Trimming shortened V by 7 bases and J by 3 bases, and 12 bases separated the two germline ends. CDR3 length: 13 amino acids. The CDR3 reads CASTRPPEETQYF. The CDR3 nucleotides are TGTGCCAGCACCCGTCCCCCAGAAGAGACCCAGTACTTC.

The count of this clone is one. This chain connects TRBV29-1 to TRBJ2-1; D may be TRBD1 or TRBD2 (6 bases each). The CDR3 is made up of 11 amino acids. V shed 2 bases and J shed 13 bases, with 12 bases lying between them. Germline lookup yields CDR1 SQVTM and CDR2 ANQGSEA. The CDR3 loop is CSVERGTVQFF. In DNA, the CDR3 is TGCAGCGTTGAAAGGGGGACTGTACAGTTCTTC.

The rearrangement joins TRBV9 to TRBJ2-7; possible D gene TRBD2, 8 bases. CDR1 SGDLS and CDR2 YYNGEE come from the germline V gene. The CDR3 is 18 residues long. Deletions cut 9 bases from V and 1 base from J, with 29 bases between. The CDR3 DNA sequence: TGTGCCACGGTCGGGAGGGGGACAAGGGGGCCCACTTCCTACGAGCAGTACTTC. As protein: CATVGRGTRGPTSYEQYF.

This rearrangement joins TRBV11-1 to TRBJ2-3; D remains unclear. V gave up 5 bases and J gave up 3 bases, with 12 bases separating them. Germline CDR1 and CDR2: SGHAT and FQDESV (reference sequence). This CDR3 has 14 amino acids. The CDR3 sequence: CASSLRPVTDTQYF. In DNA, the CDR3 is TGTGCCAGCAGCCTTCGCCCGGTAACAGATACGCAGTATTTT.

The gene calls are TRBV5-1 and TRBJ1-1, with D possibly TRBD1 on 6 matching bases. Germline V gene data show CDR1 as SGHRS and CDR2 as YFSETQ. The CDR3 extends over 14 amino acids. V was shortened by 0 bases and J by 5 bases, with 11 bases between the two germline ends. The CDR3 DNA reads as TGCGCCAGCAGCTTGGCCGAGGGGGGAACTGAAGCTTTCTTT. This encodes CASSLAEGGTEAFF.

This clone occurred once. The chain links TRBV13 to TRBJ2-1; D is undetermined. The CDR3 has 13 amino acids. Germline V gene lookup returns CDR1 PRHDT and CDR2 FYEKMQ (reference sequence). V dropped 1 base and J dropped 4 bases, with 5 bases sitting between them. The CDR3 sequence: CASSLVAYNEQFF. The CDR3 DNA sequence: TGTGCCAGCAGCTTAGTAGCTTACAATGAGCAGTTCTTC.

This clone is a singleton in its sample. This chain joins TRBV18 and TRBJ2-1; 9 nucleotides align to TRBD1. The germline V gene has CDR1 KGHSH and CDR2 LQKENI. The CDR3 extends over 15 amino acids. With 3 bases clipped from V and 6 bases from J, the junction kept 6 bases outside the gene matches. Written as DNA, the CDR3 is TGTGCCAGCTCACCTCTCTCGACAGGGGGCAATGAGCAGTTCTTC. This gives the protein CASSPLSTGGNEQFF.

This chain uses TRBV4-2 with TRBJ2-2; TRBD2 might be the D (6 bases). The CDR3 spans 16 residues. The germline CDR1 and CDR2 sequences are LGHNA and YNFKEQ. The V end lost 1 base, the J end lost 7 bases, and 16 bases lay between the germline ends. The CDR3 bases are TGTGCCAGCAGCCAAGCTTGGGACTCCTCGAGCGGGGAGCTGTTTTTT. This encodes CASSQAWDSSSGELFF.

The chain carries TRBV7-9 and TRBJ1-4, with D possibly TRBD1 on 5 matching bases. Germline CDR1 is SEHNR and CDR2 is FQNEAQ (reference sequence). Trimming shortened V by 5 bases and J by 0 bases, and 16 bases separated the two germline ends. This CDR3 contains 17 residues. The chain's CDR3 is CASSPSGGLTTNEKLFF. CDR3 in DNA: TGTGCCAGCAGCCCAAGTGGGGGGTTGACAACTAATGAAAAACTGTTTTTT.

The chain has TRBV13 and TRBJ2-5; D possibly uses TRBD1 or TRBD2 (7 bases each). The CDR3 consists of 14 residues. Trimming took off 4 bases at V and 5 bases at J, with 14 bases between the two ends. CDR1 is PRHDT and CDR2 is FYEKMQ in the germline V gene (reference sequence). CDR3 sequence reads: CASSSPQGGETQYF. DNA of the CDR3: TGTGCCAGCAGCTCACCGCAGGGGGGGGAGACCCAGTACTTC.

This chain uses TRBV10-3 with TRBJ1-3; TRBD1 aligns across 7 bases. Trimming removed 7 bases from V and 0 bases from J; junction bases left unmatched: 6. Germline values: CDR1 ENHRY, CDR2 SYGVKD. The CDR3 runs 15 residues. CDR3 sequence: CAITGDSSSGNTIYF. The CDR3 nucleotides read TGTGCCATCACCGGGGACAGCTCCTCTGGAAACACCATATATTTT.

This clone was recorded once. This rearrangement joins TRBV7-2 to TRBJ2-1, with 9 bases that match TRBD2. Germline lookup yields CDR1 SGHTA and CDR2 FQGNSA. With V trimmed by 5 bases and J by 5 bases, 16 bases remained unmatched. The length of the CDR3 is 18 residues. CDR3: CASSPERGLAGPNNEQFF. DNA of the CDR3: TGTGCCAGCAGCCCCGAAAGAGGGCTAGCGGGGCCTAACAATGAGCAGTTCTTC.

V usage is TRBV21-1 and J usage is TRBJ1-6. TRBV21-1 is a known pseudogene. The CDR3 has 20 residues. CDR3 sequence reads: CASSKSPGALTSSYNSPLHF. The CDR3 nucleotides are TGTGCCAGCAGCAAAAGCCCCGGGGCCCTCACCAGCTCCTATAATTCACCCCTCCACTTT.

The chain is built from TRBV19 and TRBJ2-3, with 7 positions matching TRBD2. J lost 1 base, V lost 4 bases, and 5 bases had no gene match. This CDR3 has 15 residues. CDR1 is LNHDA and CDR2 is SQIVND in the germline V gene (reference sequence). The CDR3 coding sequence is TGTGCCAGTAGTAGTTATACTAGCGGCACAGATACGCAGTATTTT. It codes for CASSSYTSGTDTQYF.

The V gene is TRBV2, the J gene TRBJ2-5; D is possibly TRBD2 (6 bases). There are 11 residues in the CDR3. Trimming pared 6 bases from V and 7 bases from J, leaving 9 bases between. Per the germline V gene, CDR1 is SNHLY and CDR2 is FYNNEI. CDR3 sequence: CASRDGGTQYF. The CDR3 DNA sequence: TGTGCCAGCAGGGACGGGGGGACCCAGTACTTC.

This chain connects TRBV19 to TRBJ2-3; TRBD2 matches at 10 bases. The V gene end was trimmed by 4 bases and the J gene end by 3 bases; junction bases not matched to a gene: 7. The CDR3 runs to 16 residues. Germline V CDR1 and CDR2: LNHDA, SQIVND (reference sequence). The CDR3: CASSRAISGGTDTQYF. For the CDR3, the DNA is TGTGCCAGTAGTAGGGCGATTAGCGGGGGGACAGATACGCAGTATTTT.